This is a list of T cell receptor beta chains from one sample in a study of T cell responses to AZD1222 COVID-19 vaccine. Clones were sequenced by immunoSEQ multiplex PCR, and TCRdb holds only the in-frame ones, with some missing. The table has more than 150,000 clones, approximately 90% seen once. The source material was peripheral blood, sampled 28 days after the second AZD1222 dose. All receptors derive from an adult who received the AZD1222 COVID-19 vaccine. Both conserved end residues are trimmed from each CDR3.

cdr3_length j_call v_call cdr3_aa
14 TRBJ1-3 TRBV15 ATSRNRKISGNTIY
12 TRBJ1-1 TRBV5-6 ASSLDRSWVEAF
13 TRBJ2-6 TRBV9 ASSVEGTGANVLT
17 TRBJ2-3 TRBV5-1 ASSLSLAGGSFGTDTQY
14 TRBJ1-6 TRBV2 ASSEDTGFNNSPLH
10 TRBJ1-5 TRBV4-1 ASSHLNQPQH
17 TRBJ2-4 TRBV4-1 ASSPGLAGGGFSKNIQY
13 TRBJ2-3 TRBV19 ASSPPSGIGDTQY
11 TRBJ2-3 TRBV7-3 ASSRTGMDTQY
10 TRBJ2-2 TRBV2 ASSRGTGELF
12 TRBJ1-1 TRBV6-5 ASGQGAWGTEAF
14 TRBJ1-6 TRBV28 ASRYGPDSYNSPLH
12 TRBJ1-6 TRBV4-2 ASSQAGAAGPLH
13 TRBJ1-5 TRBV27 ASSDLGGVNQPQH
12 TRBJ2-5 TRBV19 ASSKVADQETQY
13 TRBJ1-6 TRBV5-6 ASSFRDQNNSPLH
11 TRBJ2-7 TRBV28 ASSLSVPYEQY
10 TRBJ2-7 TRBV27 ASSPWGGEQY
11 TRBJ1-2 TRBV3-1/TRBV3-2 ASSRRQGHGYT
11 TRBJ1-2 TRBV6-5 ASSRTAGGGYT
15 TRBJ1-6 TRBV4-1 ASSQGPATNNNSPLH
15 TRBJ1-6 TRBV7-6 ASSPGQGKIVESPLH
10 TRBJ1-1 TRBV6-5 ASSKQQGGAF
9 TRBJ1-1 TRBV20-1 STMTNTEAF
14 TRBJ2-5 TRBV10-1 ASSVTSGANQETQY
13 TRBJ2-7 TRBV9 ASSPRSGQGDEQY
12 TRBJ1-2 TRBV4-1 ASIGTESNYGYT
15 TRBJ1-1 TRBV18 ASSPFHRVRMDTEAF
8 TRBJ1-1 TRBV6-5 ASRNTEAF
10 TRBJ1-1 TRBV30 ASLEGDTEAF
14 TRBJ1-4 TRBV7-9 ASSQGGSGRNEKLF
12 TRBJ1-2 TRBV2 ASSESPAGYGYT
13 TRBJ2-3 TRBV5-4 ASSHRGGAGDTQY
12 TRBJ1-6 TRBV6-6 ASSPQGYNSPLH